These T cell receptor beta chains were read from a single sample in a study of neoadjuvant nivolumab and ipilimumab in lung cancer. Only in-frame clones appear in the TCRdb table, and some are missing; sequencing was by immunoSEQ multiplex PCR. Among 25,000 to 30,000 clones, more than 75% were seen once, and the ten largest hold about 20%. Sample: tumor tissue, taken after neoadjuvant nivolumab, alone or with ipilimumab, at or shortly before surgery. All receptors derive from an adult with non-small cell lung cancer. Both conserved end residues are part of each CDR3. Each record gives: clone size, D gene, V gene, J gene, CDR3 DNA, CDR3 protein. D genes are given only for firm matches. Where a row states a size, it is once, few, many or the class of an expanded clone; other rows omit it.

-,-,TRBV10-2,TRBJ1-2,TGCGCCAGCAGTGATAAAGGGACCGGGGGCTATGGCTACACCTTC,CASSDKGTGGYGYTF
-,TRBD1,TRBV6-1,TRBJ2-7,TGTGCCAGCACCAGTGGACAGGGGGCGTCCTACGAGCAGTACTTC,CASTSGQGASYEQYF
-,-,TRBV18,TRBJ2-4,TGTGCCAGCTCACCACTAGCGCCCAACCAAAACATTCAGTACTTC,CASSPLAPNQNIQYF
-,-,TRBV5-1,TRBJ2-5,TGCGCCAGCAGCGTCCAGCGGGCTGACGGGGGGACCCAGTACTTC,CASSVQRADGGTQYF
-,TRBD2,TRBV7-2,TRBJ2-5,TGTGCCAGCAGCTTAATGCTAGCGGGGGGGCAAGAGACCCAGTACTTC,CASSLMLAGGQETQYF
-,-,TRBV29-1,TRBJ1-1,TGCAGCGTACAGATACCGAACACTGAAGCTTTCTTT,CSVQIPNTEAFF
-,-,TRBV6-5,TRBJ1-6,TGTGCCAGCAGTTACGGGGGTATGAGCGAGTCACCCCTCCACTTT,CASSYGGMSESPLHF
-,TRBD1,TRBV10-3,TRBJ1-5,TGTGCCATCAGTGAAGGGACAGGTCAGCCCCAGCATTTT,CAISEGTGQPQHF
-,-,TRBV7-2,TRBJ2-2,TGTGCCAGCTCGTACACCGGGGAGCTGTTTTTT,CASSYTGELFF
-,-,TRBV2,TRBJ2-7,TGTGCCAGCAGTGAAGCGCTTCCTCTCGAGCAGTACTTC,CASSEALPLEQYF
-,TRBD1,TRBV29-1,TRBJ1-1,TGCAGCGTTGAATCCGGACAGGGGGCGACGGCGAACACTGAAGCTTTCTTT,CSVESGQGATANTEAFF
-,-,TRBV30,TRBJ1-3,TGTGCCTGGAGTCCCTCTGGAAACACCATATATTTT,CAWSPSGNTIYF
-,-,TRBV7-9,TRBJ2-7,TGTGCCAGCAGCTTAGGAGGGACCTACGAGCAGTACTTC,CASSLGGTYEQYF
-,TRBD1,TRBV30,TRBJ2-5,TGTGCCTCCCACCCGCCCGGACAGGGCCTGGAGACCCAGTACTTC,CASHPPGQGLETQYF
-,-,TRBV11-1,TRBJ1-1,TGTGCCAGCAGCTTCGAGGGAGGGGGGAGTCGGGCTTTCTTT,CASSFEGGGSRAFF
-,-,TRBV5-1,TRBJ2-1,TGCGCCAGCACGGCTAGCACCGTTGAGCAGTTCTTC,CASTASTVEQFF
-,-,TRBV20-1,TRBJ2-5,TGCAGTGCTCGCAGGGAAGAGACCCAGTACTTC,CSARREETQYF
-,TRBD1,TRBV25-1,TRBJ2-5,TGTGCCAGCAGTGAGCCTTCAGGGGGCGCCTTCCAAGAGACCCAGTACTTC,CASSEPSGGAFQETQYF
-,TRBD2,TRBV11-2,TRBJ2-1,TGTGCCAGCAGTCCTAGCGGGAACTACAATGAGCAGTTCTTC,CASSPSGNYNEQFF
-,TRBD2,TRBV10-3,TRBJ2-5,TGTGCCATCAGTGACAGACTAGCGGGGGAAGAGACCCAGTACTTC,CAISDRLAGEETQYF
-,-,TRBV7-3,TRBJ2-5,TGTGCCAGCAGCTTTGGGGCGAGGGAGACCCAGTACTTC,CASSFGARETQYF
-,-,TRBV29-1,TRBJ2-7,TGCAGCGTTGGGTTCAGCTCCGGCTACGAGCAGTACTTC,CSVGFSSGYEQYF
-,-,TRBV5-1,TRBJ1-1,TGCGCCAGCAGCTTGCAGGGACAGAACACTGAAGCTTTCTTT,CASSLQGQNTEAFF
-,TRBD1,TRBV30,TRBJ1-2,TGTGCCTGGACTAAGGACAGGGTAGGCTACACCTTC,CAWTKDRVGYTF
once,-,TRBV15,TRBJ2-3,TGTGCCACCAGCAGAGACCAGGGGGATACGCAGTATTTT,CATSRDQGDTQYF
-,-,TRBV5-4,TRBJ2-2,TGTGCCAGCAGCTTGCGGACAAGGAACACCGGGGAGCTGTTTTTT,CASSLRTRNTGELFF
-,-,TRBV4-1,TRBJ1-5,TGCGCCAGCAGCCAAGATCGGGCAGGGAATAGCAATCAGCCCCAGCATTTT,CASSQDRAGNSNQPQHF
-,TRBD1,TRBV10-3,TRBJ2-2,TGTGCCATCAGTGGGCAGGGGGCGAACACCGGGGAGCTGTTTTTT,CAISGQGANTGELFF
-,-,TRBV6-6,TRBJ1-5,TGTGCTGCGGGTCTAGATAGCAATCAGCCCCAGCATTTT,CAAGLDSNQPQHF
few,-,TRBV7-6,TRBJ1-2,TGTGCCAGCAGCCCTGACGGGTACGACTATGGCTACACCTTC,CASSPDGYDYGYTF
-,TRBD2,TRBV5-1,TRBJ2-3,TGCGCCAGCAGCTTGCGGGGGGGGGATTCAGATACGCAGTATTTT,CASSLRGGDSDTQYF
-,-,TRBV4-3,TRBJ1-6,TGCGCCAGCAGCCAGGGCAGCTCCTATAATTCACCCCTCCACTTT,CASSQGSSYNSPLHF
-,-,TRBV7-3,TRBJ2-5,TGTGCCAGCAGCTTATCAAGTAGCGGTCGAGAGACCCAGTACTTC,CASSLSSSGRETQYF
once,-,TRBV6-6,TRBJ1-6,TGTGCCAGCAGTTATGGGGGTGGGAATTCACCCCTCCACTTT,CASSYGGGNSPLHF
-,TRBD1,TRBV30,TRBJ2-2,TGTGCCTGGAGCCCCACCCGGACAGGGGGCCTGGCCGGGGAGCTGTTTTTT,CAWSPTRTGGLAGELFF
-,-,TRBV14,TRBJ1-1,TGTGCCAGCAGCCAAGATCAGGGCGCGGACCCTAGTGAAGCTTTCTTT,CASSQDQGADPSEAFF
-,TRBD2,TRBV29-1,TRBJ2-1,TGCAGCGCCCCGGGGTTTAGCGGGGGGCACAATGAGCAGTTCTTC,CSAPGFSGGHNEQFF
-,-,TRBV4-1,TRBJ1-1,TGCGCCAGCAGCCCGACCGGGGTCGGCAGGGCAACTTCCTACACTGAAGCTTTCTTT,CASSPTGVGRATSYTEAFF
-,-,TRBV9,TRBJ1-1,TGTGCCAGCAGCGTAAACACGATGAACACTGAAGCTTTCTTT,CASSVNTMNTEAFF
-,-,TRBV14,TRBJ2-5,TGTGCCAGCAGCCAAGGTTCCAGATTGTACCAAGAGACCCAGTACTTC,CASSQGSRLYQETQYF
-,-,TRBV5-6,TRBJ2-1,TGTGCCAGCAGCTTCGTCAGGGAGGCGGTTTTCGATGAGCAGTTCTTC,CASSFVREAVFDEQFF
few,-,TRBV4-2,TRBJ2-7,TGTGCCAGCAGCTACTCAGGGGATCGACAGCAGTACTTC,CASSYSGDRQQYF
-,TRBD1,TRBV5-1,TRBJ2-3,TGCGCCAGCAGCGCATTCTTTTCCCCGGGACAGGGTCTTAGCACAGATACGCAGTATTTT,CASSAFFSPGQGLSTDTQYF